This T cell receptor (beta chain) comes out of a study of T cells in Graves' hyperthyroidism and ophthalmopathy. Trimming stripped 6 bases from V and 6 bases from J, with 15 bases between. The CDR3 runs to 15 residues. Germline V gives CDR1 SGHVS, CDR2 FQNEAQ. Exclusion of a patient resulted from uncontrolled infection, other autoimmune disease, pregnancy or lactation. Fresh 10 ml peripheral blood yielded PBMCs. The source material, RNA transcripts, was used to amplify TCR beta CDR3 regions. When the TCR CDR3 underwent first-round RT-PCR, the HTBI primer set was used. TCRdb itself ran the multiplex PCR reads through MiXCR, one entry per CDR3 protein. The sample yields about 290,000 distinct CDR3 sequences, about 14% seen once. This clonotype was detected ten times or more.

The sequenced material came from blood. The rearrangement links TRBV7-8 to TRBJ1-6; possibly TRBD1 for D (6 bases). The TCR comes from a woman aged 30 to 39 with Graves' hyperthyroidism that later progressed to Graves' ophthalmopathy. DNA of the CDR3: TGTGCCAGCAGACTTAGTCTGGGGGCTAATTCACCCCTCCACTTT. Protein product: CASRLSLGANSPLHF.